The clone carrying this T cell receptor beta chain was recorded at least ten times. Its target is unknown. The TCR beta CDR3 regions underwent amplification using RNA transcripts as the source. The TCR CDR3 was amplified in a first-round RT-PCR using the HTBI primer set. TCRdb recomputed calls from the multiplex PCR reads with MiXCR, one row per CDR3 protein. The profile covers approximately 100,000 distinct CDR3 sequences, with about 45% appearing a single time and roughly 24% taken by the ten largest. CDR3 length: 15 residues. V lost 1 base and J lost 7, with 14 bases in between. Germline loops: CDR1 SNHLY, CDR2 FYNNEI. These data are taken from a study of T cells in Graves' hyperthyroidism and ophthalmopathy. Together with thyroid ultrasound, orbital computed tomography, serum thyroxine and TRAb, clinical symptoms were used for diagnoses. Source material for PBMCs was about 10 ml fresh peripheral blood.

Overall study findings and caveats: Among clonotypes expanded in thyroid above 0.001, most were also found in blood. A 13 V-J signature model discriminated ophthalmopathy versus stable hyperthyroidism.

Sequenced material: blood. The TCR sequence derives from a man in his forties or fifties with Graves' hyperthyroidism. The chain recombines TRBV2 with TRBJ1-5; TRBD1 is a possible D gene (6 bases). The chain's CDR3 is CASSEEGRGLQPQHF. CDR3 DNA sequence: TGTGCCAGCAGTGAAGAGGGGCGGGGGCTCCAGCCCCAGCATTTT.